The 17 T cell receptor beta chains below all came from one sample that was sequenced in a study of OX40 agonist ivuxolimab in advanced cancers. The repertoire was sequenced with immunoSEQ multiplex PCR; TCRdb's copy has only in-frame clones and lacks some. Of some 14,000 clones in the sample, about 87% were seen once. This specimen was CD4+ or CD8+ T cells sorted from blood, taken in a trial of the OX40 agonist ivuxolimab. These receptor sequences come from an adult with an advanced solid tumor such as melanoma, head and neck, liver or kidney cancer.

The chain links TRBV4-1 to TRBJ1-1, with D unclear. CDR3 length equals 12 residues. From germline, CDR1 is MGHRA and CDR2 YSYEKL. The V gene lost 8 bases and the J gene lost 6 bases, with 13 bases spanning the gap. The CDR3 coding sequence is TGCGCCAGCTCGCACACGGACGCTGAAGCTTTCTTT. Protein sequence: CASSHTDAEAFF.

This chain uses TRBV11-3 with TRBJ2-3; D perhaps matches TRBD2 (6 bases). Trimming removed 0 bases at V and 1 base at J, with 17 bases between. The CDR3 is made up of 18 amino acids. Germline lookup yields CDR1 SGHNT and CDR2 YENEEA. The CDR3 here is CASSLESPGWGGTDTQYF. CDR3 bases: TGTGCCAGCAGCTTAGAGTCCCCCGGGTGGGGGGGCACAGATACGCAGTATTTT. Based on the CDR3 plus reference TRBV11-3 and TRBJ2-3, the full variable domain is EAGVVQSPRYKIIEKKQPVAFWCNPISGHNTLYWYLQNLGQGPELLIRYENEEAVDDSQLPKDRFSAERLKGVDSTLKIQPAELGDSAVYLCASSLESPGWGGTDTQYFGPGTRLTVL.

The rearrangement uses TRBV14 and TRBJ2-7, with 8 bases aligning to TRBD2. J lost 0 bases, V lost 0 bases, and 7 bases had no gene match. The CDR3 contains 17 residues. Germline V gene sequence: CDR1 SGHDN, CDR2 FVKESK. The CDR3 coding sequence is TGTGCCAGCAGCCAAGATACCCAGCGGGGGATCTCCTACGAGCAGTACTTC. Amino acid sequence: CASSQDTQRGISYEQYF. The full variable domain, its missing parts supplied by reference TRBV14 and TRBJ2-7, is EAGVTQFPSHSVIEKGQTVTLRCDPISGHDNLYWYRRVMGKEIKFLLHFVKESKQDESGMPNNRFLAERTGGTYSTLKVQPAELEDSGVYFCASSQDTQRGISYEQYFGPGTRLTVT.

This chain joins TRBV7-9 and TRBJ2-7; D gene unclear. The germline V gene has CDR1 SEHNR and CDR2 FQNEAQ (reference sequence). The CDR3 runs 13 residues. V was trimmed by 1 base and J by 7 bases, leaving 11 bases between them. CDR3 sequence reads: CASSLETPEEQYF. In nucleotides, the CDR3 is TGTGCCAGCAGCTTAGAGACTCCGGAGGAGCAGTACTTC.

The V call is TRBV6-1, the J call TRBJ2-1; perhaps D is TRBD1 or TRBD2 (6 bases each). This CDR3 is 16 amino acids long. The V end lost 1 base, the J end lost 4 bases, and 14 bases lay between the germline ends. Germline CDR1 MNHNS, CDR2 SASEGT. The CDR3 sequence is CASSEVGGGTYNEQFF. CDR3 DNA sequence: TGTGCCAGCAGTGAAGTGGGGGGCGGCACATACAATGAGCAGTTCTTC.

This chain joins TRBV7-9 and TRBJ2-7, with D perhaps matching TRBD1 or TRBD2 (5 bases each). The germline V gene has CDR1 SEHNR and CDR2 FQNEAQ (reference sequence). The CDR3 is 15 residues long. Deletions cut 5 bases from V and 3 bases from J, with 17 bases between. CDR3 in DNA: TGTGCCAGCAGCCTACCTCGGGACGGCAACTACGAGCAGTACTTC. Protein sequence: CASSLPRDGNYEQYF.

In regard to this clone: Other DNA variants within this sample encode the same CDR3. CDR3 loop: CASSVGLQTANYGYTF. CDR3 bases: TGTGCCAGCAGCGTAGGCCTCCAGACAGCCAACTATGGCTACACCTTC. The V call is TRBV9, the J call TRBJ1-2, with a tentative D call TRBD1 (5 bases). The CDR3 sequence is 16 residues long. Germline V gene sequence: CDR1 SGDLS, CDR2 YYNGEE. The V end was cut by 0 bases, the J end by 2 bases, with 14 bases between.

The V gene is TRBV13, the J gene TRBJ2-1, with D hard to call. Trimming took off 0 bases at V and 8 bases at J, with 11 bases between the two ends. The CDR3 runs 14 residues. Per germline, CDR1 PRHDT and CDR2 FYEKMQ (reference sequence). The CDR3 nucleotides read TGTGCCAGCAGCTTAGGCCGGAGAGGCGATGAGCAGTTCTTC. It yields the protein CASSLGRRGDEQFF.

This clone was observed a single time. CDR3 amino acids: CASSDYMRYEQYF. The CDR3 nucleotides are TGTGCCAGCAGTGATTACATGAGATACGAGCAGTACTTC. The V call is TRBV6-6, the J call TRBJ2-7; D unclear. Germline assignment: CDR1 MNHNY and CDR2 SVGAGI (reference sequence). The CDR3 runs 13 residues. Trimming cost V 5 bases and J 4 bases, with 12 bases left between them.

The chain recombines TRBV6-6 with TRBJ1-5; weak D call: TRBD1 (6 bases). This CDR3 contains 14 residues. The germline V and J ends were trimmed by 0 bases and 7 bases, with 10 bases remaining between them. Germline V gene lookup returns CDR1 MNHNY and CDR2 SVGAGI (reference sequence). This CDR3 is CASSYSPGGQPQHF. CDR3 nucleotides: TGTGCCAGCAGTTACTCCCCTGGGGGCCAGCCCCAGCATTTT.

In this sample, this clone turned up once. This chain uses TRBV5-1 with TRBJ1-2; TRBD1 is a possible D gene (6 bases). The germline V gene encodes CDR1 SGHRS and CDR2 YFSETQ. Trimming took 4 bases from V and 8 from J, leaving 12 bases between them. The CDR3 contains 12 residues. The CDR3 bases are TGCGCCAGCAGCCCCTCAGGGGAAGGCTACACCTTC. Protein product: CASSPSGEGYTF.

The rearrangement joins TRBV6-1 to TRBJ2-7, with D hard to call. From germline, CDR1 is MNHNS and CDR2 SASEGT. The CDR3 is 13 amino acids. V was trimmed by 3 bases and J by 5 bases, leaving 11 bases between them. CDR3 loop: CASSDGRGHEQYF. Here the CDR3 DNA reads TGTGCCAGCAGTGACGGAAGAGGACACGAGCAGTACTTC.

The chain couples TRBV27 to TRBJ2-1, with D unclear. Germline assignment: CDR1 MNHEY and CDR2 SMNVEV (reference sequence). This CDR3 is built from 15 residues. V was trimmed by 5 bases and J by 8 bases, leaving 19 bases between them. CDR3 nucleotide sequence: TGTGCCAGCAGTCTCTCGACACCGTTGGGCTATGAGCAGTTCTTC. Translated: CASSLSTPLGYEQFF.

This CDR3 reads CAISGPSTSGGAVDTQYF. The CDR3 DNA is TGTGCCATCAGTGGCCCTTCGACTAGCGGGGGGGCCGTAGATACGCAGTATTTT. This sequence joins TRBV10-3 and TRBJ2-3, with 14 bases aligning to TRBD2. The germline V gene has CDR1 ENHRY and CDR2 SYGVKD. The CDR3 is made up of 18 amino acids. The V and J ends lost 4 bases and 5 bases, in that order; junction bases with no gene match: 11.

V usage is TRBV7-9 and J usage is TRBJ2-4; 7 bases line up with TRBD1. CDR1 and CDR2 (germline): SEHNR, FQNEAQ (reference sequence). The trim removed 5 bases at V and 7 bases at J, leaving 14 bases unmatched. This CDR3 has 16 amino acids. This CDR3 is CASSEPTGVRGNIQYF. The CDR3 DNA reads as TGTGCCAGCAGCGAACCAACAGGGGTGAGGGGGAACATTCAGTACTTC. Complete variable domain (other parts from reference TRBV7-9 and TRBJ2-4): DTGVSQNPRHKITKRGQNVTFRCDPISEHNRLYWYRQTLGQGPEFLTYFQNEAQLEKSRLLSDRFSAERPKGSFSTLEIQRTEQGDSAMYLCASSEPTGVRGNIQYFGAGTRLSVL.

The chain joins TRBV2 to TRBJ2-5, with 7 bases that match TRBD2. The end of the DNA aligns better with TRBJ2-7, so the J call may be wrong. The CDR3 consists of 10 residues. The germline gives CDR1 SNHLY, CDR2 FYNNEI. CDR3 sequence (DNA): TGTGCCAGCGGCGGGGGCGAGCAGTACTTC. This gives the protein CASGGGEQYF.

V usage is TRBV23-1 and J usage is TRBJ2-7; TRBD2 might be the D (6 bases). TRBV23-1 is known as an ORF, though its function is uncertain. The CDR3 loop spans 15 amino acids. The V end was cut by 2 bases, the J end by 1 base, with 12 bases between. CDR3 region: CASSQPGEVSYEQYF. DNA of the CDR3: TGCGCCAGCAGTCAACCTGGGGAGGTGTCCTACGAGCAGTACTTC.